What follows are 7 T cell receptor beta chains derived from one specimen sequenced in a study of T cells expressing NK-cell markers. Reanalyzing the 5' RACE reads, TCRdb keeps one entry per CDR3 protein, without DNA. In total, the table holds about 150,000 distinct CDR3 sequences. Sequences were obtained from blood T cells: a sorted CD56 or NKG2C T cell subset, CD4+ or CD8+ T cells, or bulk PBMC T cells (not recorded which). The origin of the receptors is a woman aged 45 to 65 in good health.

V usage is TRBV4-2 and J usage is TRBJ2-1; the TCRdb D gene call, TRBD1, has no DNA to confirm it. CDR1 LGHNA and CDR2 YNFKEQ come from the germline V gene. The length of the CDR3 is 15 residues. CDR3 region: CASSQGSGGNNEQFF.

The chain uses TRBV14 and TRBJ2-2; TCRdb gives TRBD1 as the D gene, but with no DNA this cannot be confirmed. Germline assignment: CDR1 SGHDN and CDR2 FVKESK. CDR3 length equals 13 residues. The CDR3 sequence: CARERGQTGELFF. Complete variable domain (other parts from reference TRBV14 and TRBJ2-2): EAGVTQFPSHSVIEKGQTVTLRCDPISGHDNLYWYRRVMGKEIKFLLHFVKESKQDESGMPNNRFLAERTGGTYSTLKVQPAELEDSGVYFCARERGQTGELFFGEGSRLTVL.

The chain couples TRBV10-3 to TRBJ2-1; TCRdb picks TRBD1, but there is no DNA to check that call. CDR1 and CDR2 from the germline V gene are ENHRY and SYGVKD. This CDR3 is 17 amino acids long. CDR3 in amino acids: CAISEGAGTGSYNEQFF.

The chain uses TRBV7-9 and TRBJ2-4; TCRdb calls TRBD1, which cannot be checked without DNA. The length of the CDR3 is 13 residues. Germline assignment: CDR1 SEHNR and CDR2 FQNEAQ (reference sequence). This chain's CDR3 is CASSSGPRGIQYF. The full variable domain, its missing parts supplied by reference TRBV7-9 and TRBJ2-4, is DTGVSQNPRHKITKRGQNVTFRCDPISEHNRLYWYRQTLGQGPEFLTYFQNEAQLEKSRLLSDRFSAERPKGSFSTLEIQRTEQGDSAMYLCASSSGPRGIQYFGAGTRLSVL.

The rearrangement joins TRBV6-2 or TRBV6-3 to TRBJ2-3; TCRdb proposes TRBD1, but this gene call is untestable without DNA. The germline V gene has CDR1 MNHEY and CDR2 SVGEGT. The CDR3 loop spans 15 amino acids. The CDR3 loop reads CASRPPGTSTDTQYF.

CDR3 sequence reads: CASSSTTSGYFYEQYF. This chain connects TRBV9 to TRBJ2-7; there is no DNA to check the TCRdb D call of TRBD2. This CDR3 has 16 amino acids. Germline-derived CDR1 and CDR2 are SGDLS and YYNGEE.

V gene TRBV20-1 combines with J gene TRBJ2-2; there is no DNA to check the TCRdb D call of TRBD1. CDR3 length equals 17 residues. Germline-derived CDR1 and CDR2 are DFQATT and SNEGSKA (reference sequence). The CDR3 here is CSAISGTGSGKTGELFF.